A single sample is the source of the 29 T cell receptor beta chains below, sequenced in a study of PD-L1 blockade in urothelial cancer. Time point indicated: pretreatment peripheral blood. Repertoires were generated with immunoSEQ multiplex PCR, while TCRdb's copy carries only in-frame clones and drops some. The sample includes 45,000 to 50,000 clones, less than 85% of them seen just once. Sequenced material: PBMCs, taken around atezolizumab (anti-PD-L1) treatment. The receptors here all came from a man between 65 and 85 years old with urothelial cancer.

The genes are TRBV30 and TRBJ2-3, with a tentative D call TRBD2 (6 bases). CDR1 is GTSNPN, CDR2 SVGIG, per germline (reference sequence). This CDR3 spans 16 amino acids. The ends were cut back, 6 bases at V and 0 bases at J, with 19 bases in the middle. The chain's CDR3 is CACTPPWGTSTDTQYF. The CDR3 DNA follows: TGTGCCTGTACCCCACCCTGGGGGACTAGCACAGATACGCAGTATTTT.

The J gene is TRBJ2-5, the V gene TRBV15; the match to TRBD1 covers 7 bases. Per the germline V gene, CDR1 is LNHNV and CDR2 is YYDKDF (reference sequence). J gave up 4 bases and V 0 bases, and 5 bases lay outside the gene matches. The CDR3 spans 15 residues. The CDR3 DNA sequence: TGTGCCACCAGCAGAGATTTGGGACAGTTAGAGACCCAGTACTTC. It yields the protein CATSRDLGQLETQYF. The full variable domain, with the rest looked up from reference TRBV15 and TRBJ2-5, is DAMVIQNPRYQVTQFGKPVTLSCSQTLNHNVMYWYQQKSSQAPKLLFHYYDKDFNNEADTPDNFQSRRPNTSFCFLDIRSPGLGDTAMYLCATSRDLGQLETQYFGPGTRLLVL.

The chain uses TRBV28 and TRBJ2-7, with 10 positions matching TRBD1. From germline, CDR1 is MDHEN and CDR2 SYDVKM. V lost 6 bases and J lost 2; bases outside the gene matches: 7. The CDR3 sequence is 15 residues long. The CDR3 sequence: CASSSGTGVPYEQYF. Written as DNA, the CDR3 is TGTGCCAGCAGCTCCGGGACAGGGGTACCCTACGAGCAGTACTTC.

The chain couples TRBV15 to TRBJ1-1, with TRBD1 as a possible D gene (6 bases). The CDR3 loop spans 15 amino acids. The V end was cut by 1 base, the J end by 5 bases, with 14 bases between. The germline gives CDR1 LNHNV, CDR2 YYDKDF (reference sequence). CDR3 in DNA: TGTGCCACCAGCAGAGGGGAGCAGGGGAAGACTGAAGCTTTCTTT. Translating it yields CATSRGEQGKTEAFF.

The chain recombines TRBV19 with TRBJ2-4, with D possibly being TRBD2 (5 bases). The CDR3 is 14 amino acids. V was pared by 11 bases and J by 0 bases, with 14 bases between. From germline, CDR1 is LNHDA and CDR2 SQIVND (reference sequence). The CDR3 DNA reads TGTGCCTCCCGGACTCTCCTAGCCAAAAACATTCAGTACTTC. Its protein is CASRTLLAKNIQYF.

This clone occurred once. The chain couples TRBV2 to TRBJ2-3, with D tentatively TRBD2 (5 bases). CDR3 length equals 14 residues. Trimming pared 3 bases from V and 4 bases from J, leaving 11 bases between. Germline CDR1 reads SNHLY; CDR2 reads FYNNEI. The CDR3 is CASSELRAPDTQYF. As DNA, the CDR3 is TGTGCCAGCAGTGAGTTGAGGGCCCCAGATACGCAGTATTTT.

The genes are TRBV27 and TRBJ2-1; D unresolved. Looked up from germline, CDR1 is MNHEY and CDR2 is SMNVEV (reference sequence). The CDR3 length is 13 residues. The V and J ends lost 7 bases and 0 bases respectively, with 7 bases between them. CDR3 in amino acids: CASKTNSYNEQFF. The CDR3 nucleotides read TGTGCCAGCAAGACAAACTCCTACAATGAGCAGTTCTTC.

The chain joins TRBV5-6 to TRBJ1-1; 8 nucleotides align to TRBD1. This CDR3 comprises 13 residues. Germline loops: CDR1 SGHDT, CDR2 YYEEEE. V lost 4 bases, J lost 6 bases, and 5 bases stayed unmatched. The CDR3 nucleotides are TGTGCCAGCAGCGAGACAGGGGTGTCTGAAGCTTTCTTT. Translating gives CASSETGVSEAFF.

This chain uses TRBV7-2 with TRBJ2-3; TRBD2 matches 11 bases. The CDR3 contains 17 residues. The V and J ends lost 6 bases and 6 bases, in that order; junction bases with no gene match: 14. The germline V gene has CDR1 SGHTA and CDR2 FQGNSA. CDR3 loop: CASSLYVLAGEGDTQYF. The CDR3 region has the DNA TGTGCCAGCAGTTTATACGTACTAGCGGGAGAGGGGGATACGCAGTATTTT.

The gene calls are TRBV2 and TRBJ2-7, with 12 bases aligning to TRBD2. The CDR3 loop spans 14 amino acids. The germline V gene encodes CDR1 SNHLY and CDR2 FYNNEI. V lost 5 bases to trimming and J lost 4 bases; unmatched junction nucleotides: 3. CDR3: CASSKTSGSYEQYF. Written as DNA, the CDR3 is TGTGCCAGCAGTAAGACTAGCGGGAGTTACGAGCAGTACTTC.

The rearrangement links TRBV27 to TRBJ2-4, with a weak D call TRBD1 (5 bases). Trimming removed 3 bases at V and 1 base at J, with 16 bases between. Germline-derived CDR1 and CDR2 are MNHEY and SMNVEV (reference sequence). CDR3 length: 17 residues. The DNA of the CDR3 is TGTGCCAGCAGTTTTCAGGGAATTGGTCTCGCCAAAAACATTCAGTACTTC. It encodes CASSFQGIGLAKNIQYF.

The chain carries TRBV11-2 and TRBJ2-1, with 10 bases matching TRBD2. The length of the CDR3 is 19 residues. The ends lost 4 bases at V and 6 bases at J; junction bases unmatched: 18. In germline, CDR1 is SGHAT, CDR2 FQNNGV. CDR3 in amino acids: CASSSRGSGRSPSSNEQFF. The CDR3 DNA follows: TGTGCCAGCAGCTCTCGGGGTAGCGGGAGGTCCCCCTCAAGCAATGAGCAGTTCTTC.

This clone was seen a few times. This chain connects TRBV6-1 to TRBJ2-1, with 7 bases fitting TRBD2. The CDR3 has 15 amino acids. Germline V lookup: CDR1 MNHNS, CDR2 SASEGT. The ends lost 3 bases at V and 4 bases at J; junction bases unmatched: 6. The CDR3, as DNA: TGTGCCAGCAGTGACATGCTAGCGGATTACAATGAGCAGTTCTTC. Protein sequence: CASSDMLADYNEQFF.

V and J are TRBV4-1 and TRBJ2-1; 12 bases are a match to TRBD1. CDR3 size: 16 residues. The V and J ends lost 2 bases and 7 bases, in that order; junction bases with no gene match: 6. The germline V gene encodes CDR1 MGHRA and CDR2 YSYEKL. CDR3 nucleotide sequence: TGCGCCAGCAGCCAATTATGGGACAGGGGGCTAAATGAGCAGTTCTTC. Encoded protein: CASSQLWDRGLNEQFF.

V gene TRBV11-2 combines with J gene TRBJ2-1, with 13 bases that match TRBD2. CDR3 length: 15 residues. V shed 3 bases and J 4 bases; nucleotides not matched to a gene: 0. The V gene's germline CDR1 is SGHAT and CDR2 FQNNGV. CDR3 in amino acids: CASSLTSGGYNEQFF. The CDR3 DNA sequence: TGTGCCAGCAGCTTGACTAGCGGGGGGTACAATGAGCAGTTCTTC.

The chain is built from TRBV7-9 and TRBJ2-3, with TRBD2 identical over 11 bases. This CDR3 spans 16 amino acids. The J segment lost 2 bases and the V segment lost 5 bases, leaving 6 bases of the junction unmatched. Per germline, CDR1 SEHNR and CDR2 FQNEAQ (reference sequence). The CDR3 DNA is TGTGCCAGCAGCGACACGACTAGCGGGACCACAGATACGCAGTATTTT. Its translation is CASSDTTSGTTDTQYF.

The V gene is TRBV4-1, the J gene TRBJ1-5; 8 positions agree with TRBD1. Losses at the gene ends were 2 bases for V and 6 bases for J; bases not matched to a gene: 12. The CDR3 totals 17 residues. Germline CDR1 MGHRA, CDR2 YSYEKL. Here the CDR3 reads CASSQTQMTGAGQPQHF. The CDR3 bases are TGCGCCAGCAGCCAAACCCAGATGACAGGGGCGGGTCAGCCCCAGCATTTT.

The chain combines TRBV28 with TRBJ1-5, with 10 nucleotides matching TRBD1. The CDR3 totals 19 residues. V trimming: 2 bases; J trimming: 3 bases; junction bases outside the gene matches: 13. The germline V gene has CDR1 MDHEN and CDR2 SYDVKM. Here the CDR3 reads CASSLGRGLGQGLNQPQHF. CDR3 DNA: TGTGCCAGCAGTTTAGGGCGGGGTCTGGGACAGGGGCTCAATCAGCCCCAGCATTTT. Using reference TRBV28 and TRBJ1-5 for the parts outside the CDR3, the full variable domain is DVKVTQSSRYLVKRTGEKVFLECVQDMDHENMFWYRQDPGLGLRLIYFSYDVKMKEKGDIPEGYSVSREKKERFSLILESASTNQTSMYLCASSLGRGLGQGLNQPQHFGDGTRLSIL.

CDR3 bases: TGTGCCAGCAGTCCCCGTACAGGGGGATTTCAAGAGACCCAGTACTTC. Protein product: CASSPRTGGFQETQYF. The genes are TRBV2 and TRBJ2-5; 8 positions agree with TRBD1. In germline, CDR1 is SNHLY, CDR2 FYNNEI. The CDR3 has 16 amino acids. The trim removed 5 bases at V and 2 bases at J, leaving 10 bases unmatched.

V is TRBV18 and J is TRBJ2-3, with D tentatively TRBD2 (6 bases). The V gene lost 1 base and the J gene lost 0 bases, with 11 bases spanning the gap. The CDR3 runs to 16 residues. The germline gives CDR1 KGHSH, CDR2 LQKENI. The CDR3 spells CASSPRSGASTDTQYF. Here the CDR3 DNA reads TGTGCCAGCTCACCACGTAGCGGTGCTAGCACAGATACGCAGTATTTT.

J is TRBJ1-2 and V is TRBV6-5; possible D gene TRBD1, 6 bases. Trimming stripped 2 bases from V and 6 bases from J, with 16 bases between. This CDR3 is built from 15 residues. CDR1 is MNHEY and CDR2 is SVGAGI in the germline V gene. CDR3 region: CASSYLPDRPNGYTF. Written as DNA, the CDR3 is TGTGCCAGCAGTTACCTGCCGGACAGACCCAATGGCTACACCTTC.

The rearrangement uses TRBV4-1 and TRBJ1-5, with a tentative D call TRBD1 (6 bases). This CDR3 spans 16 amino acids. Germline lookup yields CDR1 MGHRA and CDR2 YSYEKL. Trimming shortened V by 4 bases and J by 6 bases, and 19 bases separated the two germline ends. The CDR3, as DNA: TGCGCCAGCAGCCGAGAGGGGTGGGACAATGGTCAGCCCCAGCATTTT. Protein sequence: CASSREGWDNGQPQHF.

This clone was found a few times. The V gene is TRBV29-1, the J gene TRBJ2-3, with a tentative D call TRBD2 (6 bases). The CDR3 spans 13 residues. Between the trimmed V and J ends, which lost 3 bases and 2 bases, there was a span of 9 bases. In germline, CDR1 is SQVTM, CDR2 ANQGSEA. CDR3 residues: CSVEDYYTDTQYF. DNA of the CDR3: TGCAGCGTTGAGGACTACTACACAGATACGCAGTATTTT.

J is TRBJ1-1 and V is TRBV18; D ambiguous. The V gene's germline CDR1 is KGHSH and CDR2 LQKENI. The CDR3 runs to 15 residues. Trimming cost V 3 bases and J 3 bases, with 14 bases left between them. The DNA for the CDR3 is TGTGCCAGCTCACCCCCAACCGGCGAGGACACTGAAGCTTTCTTT. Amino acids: CASSPPTGEDTEAFF.

The CDR3 sequence: CASSWDRAYEQYF. DNA of the CDR3: TGTGCCAGCAGTTGGGACAGAGCCTACGAGCAGTACTTC. The genes are TRBV2 and TRBJ2-7, with 7 bases matching TRBD1. Germline values: CDR1 SNHLY, CDR2 FYNNEI. The trim removed 5 bases at V and 2 bases at J, leaving 3 bases unmatched. The length of the CDR3 is 13 residues. The full variable domain, completed using reference TRBV2 and TRBJ2-7, is EPEVTQTPSHQVTQMGQEVILRCVPISNHLYFYWYRQILGQKVEFLVSFYNNEISEKSEIFDDQFSVERPDGSNFTLKIRSTKLEDSAMYFCASSWDRAYEQYFGPGTRLTVT.

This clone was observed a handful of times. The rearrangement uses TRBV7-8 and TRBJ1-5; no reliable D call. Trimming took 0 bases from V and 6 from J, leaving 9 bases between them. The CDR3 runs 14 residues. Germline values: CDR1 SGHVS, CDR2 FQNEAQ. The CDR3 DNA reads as TGTGCCAGCAGCTTAGCGGAGGGCTCTCAGCCCCAGCATTTT. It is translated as CASSLAEGSQPQHF.

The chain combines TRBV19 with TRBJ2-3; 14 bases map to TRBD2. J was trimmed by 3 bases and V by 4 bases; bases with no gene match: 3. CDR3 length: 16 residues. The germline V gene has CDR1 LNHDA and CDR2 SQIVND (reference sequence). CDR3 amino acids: CASSTGTSGSTDTQYF. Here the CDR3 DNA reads TGTGCCAGTAGTACCGGGACTAGCGGGAGTACAGATACGCAGTATTTT. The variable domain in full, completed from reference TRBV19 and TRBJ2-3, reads DGGITQSPKYLFRKEGQNVTLSCEQNLNHDAMYWYRQDPGQGLRLIYYSQIVNDFQKGDIAEGYSVSREKKESFPLTVTSAQKNPTAFYLCASSTGTSGSTDTQYFGPGTRLTVL.

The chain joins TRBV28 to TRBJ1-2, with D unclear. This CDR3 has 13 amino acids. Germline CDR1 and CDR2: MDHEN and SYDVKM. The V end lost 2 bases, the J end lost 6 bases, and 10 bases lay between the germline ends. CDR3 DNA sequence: TGTGCCAGCAGTTTAAACGGTGGGCATGGCTACACCTTC. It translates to CASSLNGGHGYTF.

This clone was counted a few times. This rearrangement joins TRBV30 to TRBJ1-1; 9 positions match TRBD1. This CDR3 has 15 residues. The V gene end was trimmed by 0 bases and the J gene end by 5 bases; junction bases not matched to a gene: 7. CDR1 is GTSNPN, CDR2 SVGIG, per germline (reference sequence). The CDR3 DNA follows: TGTGCCTGGAGTGTAATGGGACAGGGCGTAACTGAAGCTTTCTTT. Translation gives CAWSVMGQGVTEAFF.